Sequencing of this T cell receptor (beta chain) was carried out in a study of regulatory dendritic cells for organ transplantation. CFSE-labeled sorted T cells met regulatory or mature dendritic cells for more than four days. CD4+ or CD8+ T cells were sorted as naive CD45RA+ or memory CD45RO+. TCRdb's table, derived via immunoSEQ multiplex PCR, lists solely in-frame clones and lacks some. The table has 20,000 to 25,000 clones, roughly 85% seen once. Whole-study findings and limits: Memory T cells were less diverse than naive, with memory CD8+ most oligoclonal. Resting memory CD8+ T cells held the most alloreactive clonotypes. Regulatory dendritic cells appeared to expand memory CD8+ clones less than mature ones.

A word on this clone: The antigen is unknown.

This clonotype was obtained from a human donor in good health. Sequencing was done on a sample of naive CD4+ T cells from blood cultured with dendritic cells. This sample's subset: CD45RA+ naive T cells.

CDR3 loop: CASRVGQGISEKLFF. The CDR3 coding sequence is TGTGCCAGCAGGGTGGGACAGGGGATCAGTGAAAAACTGTTTTTT. The chain is built from TRBV6-1 and TRBJ1-4; 10 bases agree with TRBD1. This CDR3 has 15 residues. V was pared by 6 bases and J by 7 bases, with 8 bases of the junction left unmatched. CDR1 and CDR2 from the germline V gene are MNHNS and SASEGT.